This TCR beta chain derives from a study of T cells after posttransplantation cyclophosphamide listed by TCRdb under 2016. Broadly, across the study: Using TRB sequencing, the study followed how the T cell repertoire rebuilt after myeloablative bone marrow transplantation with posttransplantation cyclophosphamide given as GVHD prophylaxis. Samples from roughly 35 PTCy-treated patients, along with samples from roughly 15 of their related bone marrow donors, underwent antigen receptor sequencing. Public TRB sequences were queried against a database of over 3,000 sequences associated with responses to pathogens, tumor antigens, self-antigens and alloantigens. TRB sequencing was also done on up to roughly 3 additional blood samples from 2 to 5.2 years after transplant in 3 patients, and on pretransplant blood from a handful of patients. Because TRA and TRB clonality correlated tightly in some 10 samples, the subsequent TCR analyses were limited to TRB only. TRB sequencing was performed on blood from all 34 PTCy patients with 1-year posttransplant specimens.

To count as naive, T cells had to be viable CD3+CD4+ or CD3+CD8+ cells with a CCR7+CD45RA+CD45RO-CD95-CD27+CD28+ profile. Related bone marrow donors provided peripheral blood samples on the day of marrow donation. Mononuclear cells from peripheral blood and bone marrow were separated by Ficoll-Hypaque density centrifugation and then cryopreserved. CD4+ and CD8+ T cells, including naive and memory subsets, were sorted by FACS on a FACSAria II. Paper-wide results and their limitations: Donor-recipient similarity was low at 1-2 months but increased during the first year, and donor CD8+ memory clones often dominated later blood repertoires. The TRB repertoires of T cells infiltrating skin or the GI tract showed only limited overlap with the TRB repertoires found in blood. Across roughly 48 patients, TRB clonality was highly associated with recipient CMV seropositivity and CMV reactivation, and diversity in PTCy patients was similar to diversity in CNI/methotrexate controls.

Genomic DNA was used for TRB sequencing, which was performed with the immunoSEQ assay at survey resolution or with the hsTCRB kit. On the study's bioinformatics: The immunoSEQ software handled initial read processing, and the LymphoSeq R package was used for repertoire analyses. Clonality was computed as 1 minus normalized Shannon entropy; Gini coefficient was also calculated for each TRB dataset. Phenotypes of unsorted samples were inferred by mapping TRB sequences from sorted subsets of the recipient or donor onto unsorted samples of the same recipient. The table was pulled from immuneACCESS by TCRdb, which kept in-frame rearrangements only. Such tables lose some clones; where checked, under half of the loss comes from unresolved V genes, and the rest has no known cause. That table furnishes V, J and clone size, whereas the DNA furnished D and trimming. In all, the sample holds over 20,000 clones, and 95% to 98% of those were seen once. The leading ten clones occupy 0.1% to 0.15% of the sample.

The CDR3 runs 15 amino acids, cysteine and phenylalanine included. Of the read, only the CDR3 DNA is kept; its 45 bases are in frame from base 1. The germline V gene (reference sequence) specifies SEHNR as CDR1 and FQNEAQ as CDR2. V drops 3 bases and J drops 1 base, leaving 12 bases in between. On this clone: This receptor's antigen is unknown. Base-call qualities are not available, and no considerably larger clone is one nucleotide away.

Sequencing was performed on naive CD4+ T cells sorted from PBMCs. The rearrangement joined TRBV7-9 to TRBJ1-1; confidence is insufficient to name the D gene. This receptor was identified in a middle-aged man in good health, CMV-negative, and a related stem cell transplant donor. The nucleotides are TGTGCCAGCAGCTTGGGTGGGCAGAAGAACACTGAAGCTTTCTTT. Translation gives CASSLGGQKNTEAFF.